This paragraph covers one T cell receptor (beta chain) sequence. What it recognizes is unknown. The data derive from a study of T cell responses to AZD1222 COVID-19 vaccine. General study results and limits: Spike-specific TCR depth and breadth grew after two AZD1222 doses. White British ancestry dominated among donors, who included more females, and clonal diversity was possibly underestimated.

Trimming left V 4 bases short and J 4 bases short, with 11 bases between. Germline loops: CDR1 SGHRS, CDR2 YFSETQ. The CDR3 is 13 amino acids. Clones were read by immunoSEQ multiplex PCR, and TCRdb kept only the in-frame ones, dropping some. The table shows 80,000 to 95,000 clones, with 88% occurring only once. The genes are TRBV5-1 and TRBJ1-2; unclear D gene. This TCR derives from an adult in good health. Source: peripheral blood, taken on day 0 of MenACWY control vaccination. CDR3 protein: CASSPEFGYGYTF. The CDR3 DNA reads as TGCGCCAGCAGCCCGGAGTTTGGCTATGGCTACACCTTC. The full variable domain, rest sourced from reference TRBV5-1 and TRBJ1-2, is KAGVTQTPRYLIKTRGQQVTLSCSPISGHRSVSWYQQTPGQGLQFLFEYFSETQRNKGNFPGRFSGRQFSNSRSEMNVSTLELGDSALYLCASSPEFGYGYTFGSGTRLTVV.